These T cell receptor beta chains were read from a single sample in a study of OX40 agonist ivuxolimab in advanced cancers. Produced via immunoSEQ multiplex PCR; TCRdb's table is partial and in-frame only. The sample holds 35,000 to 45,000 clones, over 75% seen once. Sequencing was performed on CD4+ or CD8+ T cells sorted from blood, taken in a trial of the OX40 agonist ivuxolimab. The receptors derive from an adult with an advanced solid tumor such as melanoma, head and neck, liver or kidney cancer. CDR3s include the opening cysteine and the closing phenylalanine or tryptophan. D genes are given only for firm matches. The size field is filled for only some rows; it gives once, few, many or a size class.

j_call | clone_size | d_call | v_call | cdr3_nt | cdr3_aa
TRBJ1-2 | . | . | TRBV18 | TGTGCCAGCTCACCCGAGGACAGCCACCCCTATGGCTACACCTTC | CASSPEDSHPYGYTF
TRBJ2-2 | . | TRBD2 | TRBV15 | TGTGCCACCAGCAGCGGGGGGGCCACCGGGGAGCTGTTTTTT | CATSSGGATGELFF
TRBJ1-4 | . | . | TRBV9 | TGTGCCAGCAGCGCTCAGCCTCATACCCGAGAAGAACTGTTTTTT | CASSAQPHTREELFF
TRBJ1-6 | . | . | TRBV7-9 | TGTGCCAGCAGCTCCGTGGGGGGGGGAAGTAATTCACCCCTCCACTTT | CASSSVGGGSNSPLHF
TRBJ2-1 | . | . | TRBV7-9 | TGTGCCAGCAGCTTAGGGGAATTAGCCTACAATGAGCAGTTCTTC | CASSLGELAYNEQFF
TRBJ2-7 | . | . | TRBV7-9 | TGTGCTAGCAGCCCGGGGGACGGTTACGAGCAGTACTTC | CASSPGDGYEQYF
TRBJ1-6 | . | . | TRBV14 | TGTGCCAGCAGCGGTATTGGTGTATCACCCCTCCACTTT | CASSGIGVSPLHF
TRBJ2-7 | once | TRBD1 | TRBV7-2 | TGTGCCAGCAGCCCGTGGACAGGGAAGGGCTACGAGCAGTACTTC | CASSPWTGKGYEQYF
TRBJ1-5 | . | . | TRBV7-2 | TGTGCCAGCAGCTTAGTTGGGATTCAGGGCAATCAGCCCCAGCATTTT | CASSLVGIQGNQPQHF
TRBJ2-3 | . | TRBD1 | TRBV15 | TGTGCCACCGGAAGGATTGGGACAGGGGGAACAGATACGCAGTATTTT | CATGRIGTGGTDTQYF
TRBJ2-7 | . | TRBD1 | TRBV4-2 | TGTGCCAGCAGCCAAGATTTGGGGACAGCCATACCTCCAGTTAACTTC | CASSQDLGTAIPPVNF
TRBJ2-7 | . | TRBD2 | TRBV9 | TGTGCCAGCAGCGGAGCGGGGCCCCCCTACGAGCAGTACTTC | CASSGAGPPYEQYF
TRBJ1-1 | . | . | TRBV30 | TGTGCCTGGAGTGTAACACAGGGCACTGAAGCTTTCTTT | CAWSVTQGTEAFF
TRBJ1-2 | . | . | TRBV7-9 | TGTGCCAGCACCCCACCCACCCAGCGGGGGAGCCGAATTTATGGCTACACCTTC | CASTPPTQRGSRIYGYTF
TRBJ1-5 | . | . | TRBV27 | TGTGCCATCGGTGTCGAACACAGCAATCAGCCCCAGCATTTT | CAIGVEHSNQPQHF
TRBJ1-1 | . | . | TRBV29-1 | TGCAGCGTTGAGTTTGTGGAGACTGAAGCTTTCTTT | CSVEFVETEAFF
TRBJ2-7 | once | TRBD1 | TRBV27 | TGTGCCAGCAGTTTGGGTAGGGGACAGGGGGCCTACGAGCAGTACTTC | CASSLGRGQGAYEQYF
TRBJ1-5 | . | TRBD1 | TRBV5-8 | TGTGCCAGCAGCCCGGGTCCCGGGACAGGGGGCAACCAGCCCCAGCATTTT | CASSPGPGTGGNQPQHF
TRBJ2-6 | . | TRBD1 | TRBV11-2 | TGTGCCAGCAGCCCCGGACAGGGTCGCGGGGCCAACGTCCTGACTTTC | CASSPGQGRGANVLTF
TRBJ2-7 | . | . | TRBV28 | TGTGCCAGCAGTTTGCCCAGGGACTACGAGCAGTACTTC | CASSLPRDYEQYF
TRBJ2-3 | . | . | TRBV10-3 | TGTGCCATCAGTGAGTCGACCGATGCAGATACGCAGTATTTT | CAISESTDADTQYF
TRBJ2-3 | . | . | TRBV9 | TGTGCCAGCAGCACTGGGGACACCGGGTCAGATACGCAGTATTTT | CASSTGDTGSDTQYF
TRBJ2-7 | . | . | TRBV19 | TGTGCCAGCCGCATGAGGGGGTTCTACGAGCAGTACTTC | CASRMRGFYEQYF
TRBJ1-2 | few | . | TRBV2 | TGTGCCAGCACTCGACGGGAGGGCAATAACTATGGCTACACCTTC | CASTRREGNNYGYTF
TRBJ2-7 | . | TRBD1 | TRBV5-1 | TGCGCCAGCAGCTGGGGGACAGGGTTGTGGGAGCAGTACTTC | CASSWGTGLWEQYF
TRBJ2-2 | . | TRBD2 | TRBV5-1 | TGCGCCAGCAGTAGCGGGGACCACACCGGGGAGCTGTTTTTT | CASSSGDHTGELFF
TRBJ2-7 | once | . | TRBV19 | TGTGCCAGTAGTCTTGAGGTGGGGGAGTCCTACGAGCAGTACTTC | CASSLEVGESYEQYF
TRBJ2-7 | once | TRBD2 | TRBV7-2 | TGTGCCAGCAACCCCGTGGTAGCGGGGGGGCCAGACGAGCAGTACTTC | CASNPVVAGGPDEQYF
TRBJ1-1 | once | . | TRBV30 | TGTGCCTGGACCGGGGGACCACGCACTGAAGCTTTCTTT | CAWTGGPRTEAFF
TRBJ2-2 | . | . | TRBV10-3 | TGTGCCATCAGTGAATGGCAGGGTCAGGCTACCGGGGAGCTGTTTTTT | CAISEWQGQATGELFF
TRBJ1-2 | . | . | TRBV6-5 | TGTGCCAGCAGTTACGGGGCAGCTAATTATGGCTACACCTTC | CASSYGAANYGYTF
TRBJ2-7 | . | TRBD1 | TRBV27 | TGTGCCAGCACTTCCCGGACAGGCCTCTACGAGCAGTACTTC | CASTSRTGLYEQYF
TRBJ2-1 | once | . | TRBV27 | TGTGCCAGCAGTTTATTGGGGAATGAGCAGTTCTTC | CASSLLGNEQFF
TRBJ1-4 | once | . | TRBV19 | TGTGCCAGTAGTTCCAAGGGCAGGGATTTTGAAAAACTGTTTTTT | CASSSKGRDFEKLFF
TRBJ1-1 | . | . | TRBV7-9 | TGTGCCAGCAGCTGGCAACTGGCTGAAGCTTTCTTT | CASSWQLAEAFF
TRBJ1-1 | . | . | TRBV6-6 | TGTGCCAGCAGCTTCCGAGGGAACACTGAAGCTTTCTTT | CASSFRGNTEAFF
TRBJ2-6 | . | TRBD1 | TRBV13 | TGTGCCAGCAGCTCTCCCTCCGGGACAGGGGGCTCTGGGGCCAACGTCCTGACTTTC | CASSSPSGTGGSGANVLTF
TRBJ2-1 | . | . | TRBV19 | TGTGCCAGTAGTTGGGGGAACGCCTACAATGAGCAGTTCTTC | CASSWGNAYNEQFF